The 23 T cell receptor beta chains listed next were all sequenced from one sample in a study of blood T cell repertoires in COVID-19. Assay used: immunoSEQ multiplex PCR; TCRdb lists only in-frame clones, some missing. The sample carries approximately 470,000 clones, about nine tenths recorded once. The specimen sequenced was PBMCs or T cells enriched from blood (not recorded which). These receptors originate from a woman between 18 and 29 years old who had recovered from COVID-19.

The CDR3, as DNA: TGTGCCAGCAGCTTAGCGATGGCAGGGGTTGGGGAGACCCAGTACTTC. This encodes CASSLAMAGVGETQYF. The chain has TRBV7-8 and TRBJ2-5; possibly TRBD1 for D (6 bases). Germline CDR1 reads SGHVS; CDR2 reads FQNEAQ. Trimming left V 0 bases short and J 5 bases short, with 16 bases between. This CDR3 has 16 amino acids.

The V gene is TRBV7-9, the J gene TRBJ2-7, with 8 nucleotides matching TRBD1. The J segment lost 3 bases and the V segment lost 4 bases, leaving 8 bases of the junction unmatched. CDR1 is SEHNR and CDR2 is FQNEAQ in the germline V gene (reference sequence). The CDR3 contains 15 residues. In nucleotides, the CDR3 is TGTGCCAGCAGCTCCCGGACAGGGAGCATCTACGAGCAGTACTTC. Protein sequence: CASSSRTGSIYEQYF.

The chain links TRBV6-5 to TRBJ2-3, with D unresolved. The V gene's germline CDR1 is MNHEY and CDR2 SVGAGI. V dropped 5 bases and J dropped 3 bases, with 6 bases sitting between them. The length of the CDR3 is 12 residues. CDR3 loop: CASSPGTDTQYF. The DNA for the CDR3 is TGTGCCAGCAGTCCCGGTACAGATACGCAGTATTTT.

V usage is TRBV12-3 or TRBV12-4 and J usage is TRBJ1-2; D gene ambiguous. V lost 3 bases, J lost 8 bases, and 13 bases lay in between. The CDR3 is 13 amino acids. The CDR3 region has the DNA TGTGCCAGCAGTTTTAGGAGAGGAGGCGGCTACACCTTC. The encoded protein is CASSFRRGGGYTF.

This clone came up once. J is TRBJ1-3 and V is TRBV28, with a weak D call TRBD1 (6 bases). This CDR3 is built from 14 residues. Germline CDR1 and CDR2: MDHEN and SYDVKM. V was cut by 6 bases and J by 0 bases, with 9 bases left in between. The CDR3 loop reads CASRGQISGNTIYF. CDR3 bases: TGTGCCAGCAGGGGACAAATCTCTGGAAACACCATATATTTT.

The chain employs TRBV29-1 and TRBJ1-1; D uncertain. Trimming cost V 6 bases and J 6 bases, with 14 bases left between them. The CDR3 consists of 12 residues. Germline CDR1 and CDR2: SQVTM and ANQGSEA. Here the CDR3 reads CSVSGFVAEAFF. CDR3 sequence (DNA): TGCAGCGTAAGCGGGTTCGTCGCTGAAGCTTTCTTT.

Note on this clone: Other DNA variants within this sample encode the same CDR3. The V and J genes are TRBV3-1 (or the pseudogene TRBV3-2) and TRBJ1-1, with a tentative D call TRBD1 (6 bases). Per germline, CDR1 LGHDT and CDR2 YNNKEL (reference sequence). The CDR3 extends over 12 amino acids. The V and J ends lost 4 bases and 5 bases respectively, with 8 bases between them. The CDR3 DNA follows: TGTGCCAGCAGCCCCAGGGGTACTGAAGCTTTCTTT. It specifies CASSPRGTEAFF.

This chain links TRBV29-1 with TRBJ2-5; 11 positions match TRBD2. The trim removed 4 bases at V and 5 bases at J, leaving 3 bases unmatched. The germline V gene encodes CDR1 SQVTM and CDR2 ANQGSEA. This CDR3 is 13 amino acids long. The CDR3 region has the DNA TGCAGCGTTGTAGCGGGGGGGCCCGAGACCCAGTACTTC. This encodes CSVVAGGPETQYF.

Many counts were recorded for this clone. V gene TRBV9 combines with J gene TRBJ2-3; D unclear. V was clipped by 7 bases and J by 5 bases, with 11 bases between them. The CDR3 consists of 12 residues. Germline CDR1 reads SGDLS; CDR2 reads YYNGEE. CDR3 DNA: TGTGCCAGCGCCCAGTCTGGAGATACGCAGTATTTT. It yields the protein CASAQSGDTQYF.

The rearrangement joins TRBV2 to TRBJ2-3; D possibly corresponds to TRBD1 (6 bases). This CDR3 has 13 residues. Per germline, CDR1 SNHLY and CDR2 FYNNEI. The V and J ends lost 6 bases and 5 bases respectively, with 12 bases between them. The CDR3 region is CASSRDIGDTQYF. The CDR3 DNA reads TGTGCCAGCAGCCGGGACATTGGAGATACGCAGTATTTT. The entire variable domain, with the rest obtained from reference TRBV2 and TRBJ2-3, is as follows: EPEVTQTPSHQVTQMGQEVILRCVPISNHLYFYWYRQILGQKVEFLVSFYNNEISEKSEIFDDQFSVERPDGSNFTLKIRSTKLEDSAMYFCASSRDIGDTQYFGPGTRLTVL.

This clone appeared once. The genes are TRBV10-3 and TRBJ2-2; D perhaps matches TRBD2 (7 bases). CDR1 and CDR2 from the germline V gene are ENHRY and SYGVKD. The CDR3 extends over 13 amino acids. Deletions cut 11 bases from V and 3 bases from J, with 13 bases between. The DNA of the CDR3 is TGTGCCCTCGGCGGGGGCGACACCGGGGAGCTGTTTTTT. Translating it yields CALGGGDTGELFF.

With regard to this clone: The DNA is omitted, as the CDR3 cannot be located on it reliably, and the CDR3 follows TCRdb's listing. The rearrangement joins TRBV7-9 to TRBJ1-2. CDR1 and CDR2 (germline): SEHNR, FQNEAQ (reference sequence). Termini included, the CDR3 measures 11 amino acids. CDR3 region: CASRVGDGTTF.

V gene TRBV5-1 combines with J gene TRBJ2-5; D is possibly TRBD1 (7 bases). The germline gives CDR1 SGHRS, CDR2 YFSETQ. The germline V and J ends were trimmed by 5 bases and 4 bases, with 12 bases remaining between them. The CDR3 sequence is 13 residues long. The CDR3 bases are TGCGCCAGCAGTACCCAGGGGGGAGAGACCCAGTACTTC. It translates to CASSTQGGETQYF.

This chain uses TRBV4-1 with TRBJ1-5, with D hard to call. This CDR3 contains 15 residues. Between the trimmed V and J ends, which lost 4 bases and 6 bases, there was a span of 16 bases. The germline gives CDR1 MGHRA, CDR2 YSYEKL. In DNA, the CDR3 is TGCGCCAGCAGCCTTAGACCAGGCCTTCGTCAGCCCCAGCATTTT. It translates to CASSLRPGLRQPQHF.

The CDR3 here is CASSPESLDTQYF. The CDR3 DNA follows: TGTGCCAGCAGCCCGGAGAGCCTGGATACGCAGTATTTT. V and J are TRBV7-2 and TRBJ2-3, with D uncertain. The CDR3 consists of 13 residues. Trimming took off 5 bases at V and 6 bases at J, with 12 bases between the two ends. CDR1 and CDR2 (germline): SGHTA, FQGNSA. The full variable domain, in which reference TRBV7-2 and TRBJ2-3 provide the parts outside the CDR3, is GAGVSQSPSNKVTEKGKDVELRCDPISGHTALYWYRQSLGQGLEFLIYFQGNSAPDKSGLPSDRFSAERTGGSVSTLTIQRTQQEDSAVYLCASSPESLDTQYFGPGTRLTVL.

A note on this clone: Other DNA sequences in the same sample also yield this CDR3. The chain is built from TRBV15 and TRBJ1-6; the D is unclear. This CDR3 contains 14 residues. V lost 0 bases, J lost 5 bases, and 5 bases lay in between. The germline CDR1 and CDR2 sequences are LNHNV and YYDKDF (reference sequence). The CDR3 nucleotides read TGTGCCACCAGCAGAGATCGAGATAATTCACCCCTCCACTTT. Residues: CATSRDRDNSPLHF.

This clone was counted a few times. The chain links TRBV4-1 to TRBJ1-2; no definite D call. The ends were cut back, 3 bases at V and 2 bases at J, with 10 bases in the middle. The germline V gene encodes CDR1 MGHRA and CDR2 YSYEKL. The CDR3 has 14 amino acids. In DNA form, the CDR3 reads TGCGCCAGCAGCCAGTGGACGGGGAACTATGGCTACACCTTC. Its protein is CASSQWTGNYGYTF.

This clone was detected only once. The chain recombines TRBV5-4 with TRBJ1-2; D uncertain. Trimming left V 0 bases short and J 7 bases short, with 10 bases between. This CDR3 is built from 13 residues. Germline assignment: CDR1 SGHNT and CDR2 YYREEE (reference sequence). CDR3 nucleotide sequence: TGTGCCAGCAGCTTGGAGAACGGGATTGGCTACACCTTC. Amino acid sequence: CASSLENGIGYTF.

The chain recombines TRBV10-2 with TRBJ2-1; 8 nucleotides align to TRBD1. J was trimmed by 7 bases and V by 6 bases; bases with no gene match: 5. Germline V gives CDR1 WSHSY, CDR2 SAAADI. This CDR3 comprises 13 residues. CDR3 nucleotides: TGCGCCAGCAGCAGGGGGCTGAATAATGAGCAGTTCTTC. This gives the protein CASSRGLNNEQFF.

This rearrangement joins TRBV11-2 to TRBJ2-2, with 7 bases aligning to TRBD1. CDR1 is SGHAT, CDR2 FQNNGV, per germline. The CDR3 spans 15 residues. The V and J ends lost 6 bases and 0 bases, in that order; junction bases with no gene match: 4. Here the CDR3 DNA reads TGTGCCAGCAGTTTCGGGACAGCGAACACCGGGGAGCTGTTTTTT. This encodes CASSFGTANTGELFF. The whole variable domain, filled in from reference TRBV11-2 and TRBJ2-2, reads EAGVAQSPRYKIIEKRQSVAFWCNPISGHATLYWYQQILGQGPKLLIQFQNNGVVDDSQLPKDRFSAERLKGVDSTLKIQPAKLEDSAVYLCASSFGTANTGELFFGEGSRLTVL.

In its sample, this clone was seen once. The chain joins TRBV7-8 to TRBJ1-6; 7 bases are a match to TRBD1. The CDR3 covers 13 residues. The junction had 6 bases not matched to a gene; V was cut back by 5 bases and J by 11 bases. Germline lookup yields CDR1 SGHVS and CDR2 FQNEAQ. CDR3 nucleotide sequence: TGTGCCAGCAGCCGACAGGGAGGTCCACCCCTCCACTTT. Its protein is CASSRQGGPPLHF.

V is TRBV11-2 and J is TRBJ1-1; D perhaps matches TRBD1 (6 bases). The germline V gene has CDR1 SGHAT and CDR2 FQNNGV. Trimming stripped 1 base from V and 4 bases from J, with 13 bases between. The CDR3 contains 15 residues. CDR3 DNA: TGTGCCAGCAGCTTAGCCGCGCTAGGGGGCACTGAAGCTTTCTTT. Protein: CASSLAALGGTEAFF.

The rearrangement joins TRBV28 to TRBJ1-2; D unresolved. The V and J ends lost 6 bases and 8 bases respectively, with 10 bases between them. Germline V gives CDR1 MDHEN, CDR2 SYDVKM. The CDR3 covers 11 residues. CDR3 nucleotides: TGTGCCAGCAGCTCGAGGTACGGCTACACCTTC. This sequence encodes CASSSRYGYTF.